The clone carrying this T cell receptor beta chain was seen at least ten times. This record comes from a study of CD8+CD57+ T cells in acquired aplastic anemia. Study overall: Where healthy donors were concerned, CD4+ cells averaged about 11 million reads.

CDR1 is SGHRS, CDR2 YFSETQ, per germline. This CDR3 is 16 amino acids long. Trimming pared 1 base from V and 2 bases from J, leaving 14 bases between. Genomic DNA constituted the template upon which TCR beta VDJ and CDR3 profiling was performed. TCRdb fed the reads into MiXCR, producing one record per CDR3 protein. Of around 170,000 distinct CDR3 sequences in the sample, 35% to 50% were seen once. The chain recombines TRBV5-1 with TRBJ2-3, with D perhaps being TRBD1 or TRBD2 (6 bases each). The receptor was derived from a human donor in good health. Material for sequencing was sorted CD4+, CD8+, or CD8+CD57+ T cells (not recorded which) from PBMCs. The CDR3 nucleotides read TGCGCCAGCAGCTTGACTGGTGGGGGGCTCACAGATACGCAGTATTTT. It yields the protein CASSLTGGGLTDTQYF.